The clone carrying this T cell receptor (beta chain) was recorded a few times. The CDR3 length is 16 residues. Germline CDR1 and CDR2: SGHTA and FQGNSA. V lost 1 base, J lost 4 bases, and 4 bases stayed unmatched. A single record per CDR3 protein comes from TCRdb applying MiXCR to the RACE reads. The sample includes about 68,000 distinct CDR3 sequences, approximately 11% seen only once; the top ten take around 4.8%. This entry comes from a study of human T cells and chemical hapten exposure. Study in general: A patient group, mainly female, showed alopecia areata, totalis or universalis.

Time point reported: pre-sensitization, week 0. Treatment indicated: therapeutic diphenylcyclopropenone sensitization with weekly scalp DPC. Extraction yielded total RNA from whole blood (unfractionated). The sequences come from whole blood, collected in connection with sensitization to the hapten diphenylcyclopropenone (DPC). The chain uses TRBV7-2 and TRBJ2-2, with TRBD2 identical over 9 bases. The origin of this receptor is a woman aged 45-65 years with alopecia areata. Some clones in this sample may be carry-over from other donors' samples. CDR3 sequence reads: CASSLGSGRSTGELFF. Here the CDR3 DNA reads TGTGCCAGCAGCTTAGGCAGCGGGAGGTCCACCGGGGAGCTGTTTTTT.